The 5 T cell receptor beta chains below were found in one sample sequenced in a study of blood T cell repertoires in COVID-19. Only in-frame clones appear in the TCRdb table, and some are missing; sequencing was by immunoSEQ multiplex PCR. The data hold around 450,000 clones, with roughly 90% observed a single time. The sample taken for sequencing was PBMCs or T cells enriched from blood (not recorded which). These receptors were collected from a woman between 18 and 29 years old who had recovered from COVID-19.

V and J are TRBV3-1 (or the pseudogene TRBV3-2) and TRBJ2-7; 7 bases fit TRBD2. Germline V CDR1 and CDR2: LGHDT, YNNKEL (reference sequence). This CDR3 comprises 17 residues. The V segment lost 0 bases and the J segment 0 bases; nucleotides outside the gene matches: 8. Written as DNA, the CDR3 is TGTGCCAGCAGCCAAGATTGGGGCGGGGGATCCTCCTACGAGCAGTACTTC. This sequence encodes CASSQDWGGGSSYEQYF.

The chain links TRBV3-1 (or the pseudogene TRBV3-2) to TRBJ2-4; perhaps TRBD2 as D (7 bases). CDR3 length equals 16 residues. V lost 2 bases to trimming and J lost 8 bases, with 19 bases between them. From germline, CDR1 is LGHDT and CDR2 YNNKEL (reference sequence). The CDR3 sequence is CASSQRGGALQDIQYF. The CDR3, as DNA: TGTGCCAGCAGCCAACGAGGGGGGGCCCTTCAAGACATTCAGTACTTC.

This rearrangement joins TRBV14 to TRBJ1-1; unclear D gene. Between the trimmed V and J ends, which lost 0 bases and 6 bases, there was a span of 11 bases. The CDR3 runs 14 residues. Germline V gene lookup returns CDR1 SGHDN and CDR2 FVKESK. CDR3: CASSQDWPYPEAFF. The CDR3 DNA sequence: TGTGCCAGCAGCCAAGATTGGCCATATCCTGAAGCTTTCTTT.

The chain uses TRBV2 and TRBJ1-2; D is undetermined. CDR3 length: 15 residues. V was cut by 1 base and J by 1 base, with 10 bases left in between. CDR1 is SNHLY and CDR2 is FYNNEI in the germline V gene. Here the CDR3 DNA reads TGTGCCAGCAGTGAAGGGAGGCAGCTTAACTATGGCTACACCTTC. This sequence encodes CASSEGRQLNYGYTF.

The chain combines TRBV19 with TRBJ2-5, with D tentatively TRBD1 (6 bases). CDR3 size: 14 residues. Germline CDR1 LNHDA, CDR2 SQIVND (reference sequence). Trimming shortened V by 7 bases and J by 1 base, and 13 bases separated the two germline ends. CDR3 in amino acids: CASTRGGSQETQYF. The CDR3 region has the DNA TGTGCCAGTACCCGAGGGGGTTCCCAAGAGACCCAGTACTTC. Drawing the rest from reference TRBV19 and TRBJ2-5, the complete variable domain is DGGITQSPKYLFRKEGQNVTLSCEQNLNHDAMYWYRQDPGQGLRLIYYSQIVNDFQKGDIAEGYSVSREKKESFPLTVTSAQKNPTAFYLCASTRGGSQETQYFGPGTRLLVL.